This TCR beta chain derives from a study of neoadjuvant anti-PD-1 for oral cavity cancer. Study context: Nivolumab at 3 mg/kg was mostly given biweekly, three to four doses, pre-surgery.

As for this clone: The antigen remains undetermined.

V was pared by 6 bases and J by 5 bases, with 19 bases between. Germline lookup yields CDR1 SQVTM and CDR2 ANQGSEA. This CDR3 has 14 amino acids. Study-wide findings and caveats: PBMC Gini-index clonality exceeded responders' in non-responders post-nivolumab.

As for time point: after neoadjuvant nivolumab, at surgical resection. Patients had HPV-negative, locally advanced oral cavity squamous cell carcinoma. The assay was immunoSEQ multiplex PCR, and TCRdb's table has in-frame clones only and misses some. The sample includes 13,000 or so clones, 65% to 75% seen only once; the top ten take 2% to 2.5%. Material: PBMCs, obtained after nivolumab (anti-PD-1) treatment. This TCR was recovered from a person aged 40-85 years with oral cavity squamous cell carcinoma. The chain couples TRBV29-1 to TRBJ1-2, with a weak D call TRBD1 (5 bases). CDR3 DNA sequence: TGCAGCGTGGCCTCCGAGGGGTTTAGGTATGGCTACACCTTC. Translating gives CSVASEGFRYGYTF.